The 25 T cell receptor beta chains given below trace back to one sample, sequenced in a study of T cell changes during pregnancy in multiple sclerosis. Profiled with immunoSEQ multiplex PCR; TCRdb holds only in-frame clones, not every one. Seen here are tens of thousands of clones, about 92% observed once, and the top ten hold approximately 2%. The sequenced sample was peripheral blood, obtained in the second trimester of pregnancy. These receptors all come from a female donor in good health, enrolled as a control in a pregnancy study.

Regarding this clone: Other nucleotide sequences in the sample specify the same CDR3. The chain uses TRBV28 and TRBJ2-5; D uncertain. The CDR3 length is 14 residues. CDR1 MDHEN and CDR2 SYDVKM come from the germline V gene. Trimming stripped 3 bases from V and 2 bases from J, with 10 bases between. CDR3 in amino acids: CASSLGGPQETQYF. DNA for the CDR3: TGTGCCAGCAGTTTGGGTGGGCCGCAAGAGACCCAGTACTTC. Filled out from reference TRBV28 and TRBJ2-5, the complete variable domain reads DVKVTQSSRYLVKRTGEKVFLECVQDMDHENMFWYRQDPGLGLRLIYFSYDVKMKEKGDIPEGYSVSREKKERFSLILESASTNQTSMYLCASSLGGPQETQYFGPGTRLLVL.

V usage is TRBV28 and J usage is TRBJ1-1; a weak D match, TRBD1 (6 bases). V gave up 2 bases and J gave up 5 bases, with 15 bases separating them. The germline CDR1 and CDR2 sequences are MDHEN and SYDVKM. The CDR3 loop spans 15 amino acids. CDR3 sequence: CASSLATVGGTEAFF. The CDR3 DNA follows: TGTGCCAGCAGTTTAGCCACAGTAGGGGGTACTGAAGCTTTCTTT. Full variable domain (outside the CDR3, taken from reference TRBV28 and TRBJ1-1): DVKVTQSSRYLVKRTGEKVFLECVQDMDHENMFWYRQDPGLGLRLIYFSYDVKMKEKGDIPEGYSVSREKKERFSLILESASTNQTSMYLCASSLATVGGTEAFFGQGTRLTVV.

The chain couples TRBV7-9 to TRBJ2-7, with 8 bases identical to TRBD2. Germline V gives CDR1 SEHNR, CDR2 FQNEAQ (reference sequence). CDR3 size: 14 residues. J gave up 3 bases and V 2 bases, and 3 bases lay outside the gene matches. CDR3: CASSLTAGVYEQYF. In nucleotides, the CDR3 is TGTGCCAGCAGCTTAACAGCGGGAGTCTACGAGCAGTACTTC.

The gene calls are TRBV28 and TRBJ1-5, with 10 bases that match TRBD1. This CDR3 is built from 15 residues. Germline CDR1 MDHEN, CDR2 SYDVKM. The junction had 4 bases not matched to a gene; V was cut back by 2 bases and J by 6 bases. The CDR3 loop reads CASSLGTGDSQPQHF. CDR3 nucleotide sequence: TGTGCCAGCAGTTTAGGGACAGGGGACAGTCAGCCCCAGCATTTT. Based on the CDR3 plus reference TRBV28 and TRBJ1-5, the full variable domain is DVKVTQSSRYLVKRTGEKVFLECVQDMDHENMFWYRQDPGLGLRLIYFSYDVKMKEKGDIPEGYSVSREKKERFSLILESASTNQTSMYLCASSLGTGDSQPQHFGDGTRLSIL.

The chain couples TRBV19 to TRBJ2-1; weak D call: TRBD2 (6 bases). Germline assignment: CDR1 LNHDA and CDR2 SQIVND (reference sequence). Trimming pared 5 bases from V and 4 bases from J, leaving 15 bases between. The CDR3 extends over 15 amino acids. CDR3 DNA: TGTGCCAGTAGTGGAGGGGCAGATATTTACAATGAGCAGTTCTTC. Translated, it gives CASSGGADIYNEQFF.

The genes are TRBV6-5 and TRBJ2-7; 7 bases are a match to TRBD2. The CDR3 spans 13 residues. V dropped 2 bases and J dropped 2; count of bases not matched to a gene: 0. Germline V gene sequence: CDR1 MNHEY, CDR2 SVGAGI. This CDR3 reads CASSYGTTYEQYF. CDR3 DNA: TGTGCCAGCAGTTACGGGACTACCTACGAGCAGTACTTC.

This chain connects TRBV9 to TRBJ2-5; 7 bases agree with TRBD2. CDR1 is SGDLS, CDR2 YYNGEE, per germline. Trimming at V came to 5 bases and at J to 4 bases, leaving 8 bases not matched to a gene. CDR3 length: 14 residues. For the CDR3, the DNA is TGTGCCAGCAGTGTGGGGGGGAGGGGAGAGACCCAGTACTTC. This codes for CASSVGGRGETQYF.

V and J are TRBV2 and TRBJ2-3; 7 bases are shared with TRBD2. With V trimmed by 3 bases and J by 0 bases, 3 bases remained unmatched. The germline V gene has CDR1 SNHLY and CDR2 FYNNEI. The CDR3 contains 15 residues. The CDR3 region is CASSETSTSTDTQYF. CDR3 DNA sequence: TGTGCCAGCAGTGAGACTAGCACTAGCACAGATACGCAGTATTTT.

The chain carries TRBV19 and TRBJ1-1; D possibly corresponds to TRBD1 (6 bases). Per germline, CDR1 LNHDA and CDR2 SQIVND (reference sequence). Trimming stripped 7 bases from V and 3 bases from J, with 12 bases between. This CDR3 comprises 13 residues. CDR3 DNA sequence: TGTGCCAGTAATCATGCAGGGGACACTGAAGCTTTCTTT. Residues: CASNHAGDTEAFF.

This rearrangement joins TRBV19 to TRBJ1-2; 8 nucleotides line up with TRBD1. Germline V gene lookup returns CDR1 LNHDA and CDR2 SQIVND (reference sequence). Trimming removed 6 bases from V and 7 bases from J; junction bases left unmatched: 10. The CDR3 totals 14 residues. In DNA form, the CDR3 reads TGTGCCAGTAGCCCAGACAGGGGAGCAGGTGGCTACACCTTC. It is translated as CASSPDRGAGGYTF.

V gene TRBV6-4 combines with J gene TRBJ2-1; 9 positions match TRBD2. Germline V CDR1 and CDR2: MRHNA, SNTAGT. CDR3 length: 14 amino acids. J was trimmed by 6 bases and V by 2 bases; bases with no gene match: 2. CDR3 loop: CASSDGREGNEQFF. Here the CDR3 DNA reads TGTGCCAGCAGTGACGGGCGGGAGGGCAATGAGCAGTTCTTC.

The CDR3 DNA reads as TGTGCCAGTAGTATGGCAGGGAGGGCCACTGAAGCTTTCTTT. Residues: CASSMAGRATEAFF. The V call is TRBV19, the J call TRBJ1-1, with D tentatively TRBD1 (5 bases). V lost 3 bases and J lost 4, with 12 bases in between. CDR1 and CDR2 (germline): LNHDA, SQIVND (reference sequence). The CDR3 is 14 residues long.

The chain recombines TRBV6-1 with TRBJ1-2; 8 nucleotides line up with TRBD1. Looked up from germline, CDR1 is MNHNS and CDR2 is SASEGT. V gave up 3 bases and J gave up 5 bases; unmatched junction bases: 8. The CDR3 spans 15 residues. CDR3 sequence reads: CASSENRGSFYGYTF. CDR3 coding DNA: TGTGCCAGCAGTGAGAACAGGGGGTCCTTTTATGGCTACACCTTC.

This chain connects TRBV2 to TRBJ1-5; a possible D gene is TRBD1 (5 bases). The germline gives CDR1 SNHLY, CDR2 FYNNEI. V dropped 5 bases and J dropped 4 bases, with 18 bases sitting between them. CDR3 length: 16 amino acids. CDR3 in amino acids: CASSSPRGGWNQPQHF. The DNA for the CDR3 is TGTGCCAGCAGTTCCCCCCGGGGGGGTTGGAATCAGCCCCAGCATTTT. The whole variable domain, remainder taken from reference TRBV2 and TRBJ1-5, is EPEVTQTPSHQVTQMGQEVILRCVPISNHLYFYWYRQILGQKVEFLVSFYNNEISEKSEIFDDQFSVERPDGSNFTLKIRSTKLEDSAMYFCASSSPRGGWNQPQHFGDGTRLSIL.

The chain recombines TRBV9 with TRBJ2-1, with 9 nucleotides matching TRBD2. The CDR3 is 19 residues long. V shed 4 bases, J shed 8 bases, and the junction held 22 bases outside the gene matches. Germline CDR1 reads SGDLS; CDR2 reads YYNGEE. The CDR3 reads CASSPQRVMAGGPRDEQFF. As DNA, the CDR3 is TGTGCCAGCAGCCCCCAGAGGGTAATGGCGGGAGGGCCAAGGGATGAGCAGTTCTTC.

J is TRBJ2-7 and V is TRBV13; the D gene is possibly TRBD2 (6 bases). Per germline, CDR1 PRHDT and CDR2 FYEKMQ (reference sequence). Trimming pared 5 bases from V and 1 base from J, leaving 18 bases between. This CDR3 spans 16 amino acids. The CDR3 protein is CASSPPGAGTSYEQYF. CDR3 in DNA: TGTGCCAGCAGCCCCCCTGGGGCAGGGACTTCCTACGAGCAGTACTTC.

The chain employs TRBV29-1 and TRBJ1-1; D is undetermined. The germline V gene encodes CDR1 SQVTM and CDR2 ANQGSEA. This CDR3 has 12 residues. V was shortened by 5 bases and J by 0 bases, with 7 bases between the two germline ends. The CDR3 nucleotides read TGCAGCGTTCTCTGGCTGAACACTGAAGCTTTCTTT. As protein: CSVLWLNTEAFF.

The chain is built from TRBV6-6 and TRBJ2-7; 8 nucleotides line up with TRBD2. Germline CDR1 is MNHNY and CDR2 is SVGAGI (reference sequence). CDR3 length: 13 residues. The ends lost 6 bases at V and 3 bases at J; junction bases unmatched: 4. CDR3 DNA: TGTGCCAGCAGACAGCGGGAGAGCTACGAGCAGTACTTC. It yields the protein CASRQRESYEQYF.

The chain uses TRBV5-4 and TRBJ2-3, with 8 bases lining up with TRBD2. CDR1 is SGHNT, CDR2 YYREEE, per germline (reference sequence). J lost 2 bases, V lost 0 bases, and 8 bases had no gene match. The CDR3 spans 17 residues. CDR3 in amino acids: CASSLEGRGGLTDTQYF. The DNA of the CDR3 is TGTGCCAGCAGCTTGGAGGGTCGGGGGGGCCTCACAGATACGCAGTATTTT.

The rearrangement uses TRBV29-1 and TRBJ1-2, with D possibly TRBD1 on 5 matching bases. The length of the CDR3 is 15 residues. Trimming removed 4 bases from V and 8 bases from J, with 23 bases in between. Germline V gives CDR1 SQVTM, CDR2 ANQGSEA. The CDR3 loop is CSVVNQGMRGSGYTF. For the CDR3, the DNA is TGCAGCGTTGTCAACCAGGGTATGCGGGGCTCGGGCTACACCTTC.

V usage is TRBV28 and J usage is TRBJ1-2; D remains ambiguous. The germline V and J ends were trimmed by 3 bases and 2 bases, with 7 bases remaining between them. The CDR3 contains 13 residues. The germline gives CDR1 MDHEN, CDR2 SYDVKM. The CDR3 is CASSFGKNYGYTF. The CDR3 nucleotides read TGTGCCAGCAGTTTTGGCAAGAACTATGGCTACACCTTC.

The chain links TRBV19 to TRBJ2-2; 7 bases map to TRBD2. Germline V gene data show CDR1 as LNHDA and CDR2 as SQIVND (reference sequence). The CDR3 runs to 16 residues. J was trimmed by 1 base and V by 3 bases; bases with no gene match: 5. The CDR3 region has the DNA TGTGCCAGTAGTATCCTCGGCGGGGGGAACACCGGGGAGCTGTTTTTT. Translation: CASSILGGGNTGELFF. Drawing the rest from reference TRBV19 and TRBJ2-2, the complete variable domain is DGGITQSPKYLFRKEGQNVTLSCEQNLNHDAMYWYRQDPGQGLRLIYYSQIVNDFQKGDIAEGYSVSREKKESFPLTVTSAQKNPTAFYLCASSILGGGNTGELFFGEGSRLTVL.

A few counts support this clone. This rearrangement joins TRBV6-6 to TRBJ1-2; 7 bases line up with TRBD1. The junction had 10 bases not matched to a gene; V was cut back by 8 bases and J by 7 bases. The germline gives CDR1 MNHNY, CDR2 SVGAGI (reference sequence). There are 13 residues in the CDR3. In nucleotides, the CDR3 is TGTGCCAGCGGTGACAGGGCGGAATCTGGCTACACCTTC. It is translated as CASGDRAESGYTF.

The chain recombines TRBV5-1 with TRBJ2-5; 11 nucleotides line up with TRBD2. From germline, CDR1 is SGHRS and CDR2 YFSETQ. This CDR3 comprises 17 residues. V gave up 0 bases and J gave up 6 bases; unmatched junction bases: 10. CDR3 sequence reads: CASSLGSGGVSPQTQYF. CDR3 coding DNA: TGCGCCAGCAGCTTGGGTAGCGGGGGGGTTTCGCCCCAGACCCAGTACTTC.

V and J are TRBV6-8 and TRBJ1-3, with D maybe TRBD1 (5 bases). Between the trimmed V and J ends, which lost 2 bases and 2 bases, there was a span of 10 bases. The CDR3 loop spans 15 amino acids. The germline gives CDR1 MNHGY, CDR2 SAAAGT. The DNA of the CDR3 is TGTGCCAGCAGTTACAGGGGCCCGACTGGAAACACCATATATTTT. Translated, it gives CASSYRGPTGNTIYF.